The present entry profiles one T cell receptor (beta chain) with its context. Trimming left V 3 bases short and J 6 bases short, with 9 bases between. CDR1 and CDR2 (germline): DFQATT, SNEGSKA (reference sequence). There are 11 residues in the CDR3. Repertoires were generated with immunoSEQ multiplex PCR, while TCRdb's copy carries only in-frame clones and drops some. The sample holds tens of thousands of clones, 75% to 90% seen once. This specimen belongs to a study of blood T cell repertoires in COVID-19. Across the study: Samples taken during acute and convalescent COVID-19 were collected in the United States, Italy and Spain. PBMCs, B-cell-depleted T cells, or T cells were the source of the cDNA or gDNA that made up the material.

Sequences were obtained from peripheral blood. The sequence was obtained from a human donor in a cohort sampled during active COVID-19. The rearrangement links TRBV20-1 to TRBJ2-7; a weak D match, TRBD2 (5 bases). The CDR3 DNA follows: TGCAGTGCTAGTACCCGGGGCGAGCAGTACTTC. Translating gives CSASTRGEQYF.